Listed below are T cell receptor beta chains from one sample, sequenced in a study of blood T cell repertoires in COVID-19. Some clones are missing from TCRdb's copy, which holds only in-frame ones; the method was immunoSEQ multiplex PCR. Of over 250,000 clones listed, around 87% are singletons. The sequenced material came from PBMCs or T cells enriched from blood (not recorded which). The receptors here all came from a woman aged 25 to 45 who had recovered from COVID-19. Both conserved end residues are part of each CDR3. A D gene is named only where the DNA matches it firmly. Part of the rows lack a size; the others show once, few, many or a class for expanded clones.

CDR3 length | J gene | D gene | V gene | clone size | CDR3 DNA | CDR3 protein
15 | TRBJ1-2 | TRBD1 | TRBV2 | once | TGTGCCAGCAGTGAGGGGACAGGGGGAAACCATGGCTACACCTTC | CASSEGTGGNHGYTF
11 | TRBJ1-2 | . | TRBV20-1 | . | TGCAGTGCTATGGAGAGCTATGGCTACACCTTC | CSAMESYGYTF
14 | TRBJ1-3 | . | TRBV2 | . | TGTGCCAGCAGTGACCGCAGACTCAGAAACACCATATATTTT | CASSDRRLRNTIYF
14 | TRBJ1-2 | . | TRBV5-6 | few | TGTGCCAGCAGCCCGGAGGAGTTATATTATGGCTACACCTTC | CASSPEELYYGYTF
14 | TRBJ2-7 | . | TRBV21-1 | once | TGTGCCAGCAGCCATCAGGTCCGAACCTACGAGCAGTACTTC | CASSHQVRTYEQYF
14 | TRBJ2-7 | . | TRBV2 | . | TGTGCCAGCAGTCCAATCTCGGGGATCTACGAGCAGTACTTC | CASSPISGIYEQYF
17 | TRBJ1-3 | . | TRBV4-1 | . | TGCGCCAGCAGCCAAGCCGGAGGCAGGGACATTACAAACACCATATATTTT | CASSQAGGRDITNTIYF
15 | TRBJ2-3 | . | TRBV19 | . | TGTGCCAGTAGTATAGAGGCCCTGCGGGCAGATACGCAGTATTTT | CASSIEALRADTQYF
15 | TRBJ2-7 | TRBD1 | TRBV18 | few | TGTGCCAGCTCACCACCGGGACAGCTATTCTACGAGCAGTACTTC | CASSPPGQLFYEQYF
14 | TRBJ1-3 | . | TRBV18 | . | TGTGCCAGCTCACCCGGGACATCCGGAAACACCATATATTTT | CASSPGTSGNTIYF
15 | TRBJ1-6 | . | TRBV2 | . | TGTGCCAGCAGTGGGGCGGGACGGATTAATTCACCCCTCCACTTT | CASSGAGRINSPLHF
15 | TRBJ2-7 | TRBD1 | TRBV25-1 | few | TGTGCCAGCAGTGATTGGGACAGGGGAGCCTACGAGCAGTACTTC | CASSDWDRGAYEQYF
15 | TRBJ2-2 | . | TRBV18 | once | TGTGCCAGCTCTCCCGGCCAGGGGATGACCGGGGAGCTGTTTTTT | CASSPGQGMTGELFF
13 | TRBJ1-1 | . | TRBV29-1 | . | TGCAGCGTTGAGCAGGGGATGAACACTGAAGCTTTCTTT | CSVEQGMNTEAFF
16 | TRBJ1-6 | . | TRBV7-9 | few | TGTGCCAGCAGCTTCGCAGGGGCAGGGAATAATTCACCCCTCCACTTT | CASSFAGAGNNSPLHF
11 | TRBJ2-7 | . | TRBV20-1 | once | TGCAGTGCTCGTCCCCAGGACGAGCAGTACTTC | CSARPQDEQYF
13 | TRBJ1-5 | . | TRBV7-2 | . | TGTGCCAGCAGCCCTCGGGGCAATCAGCCCCAGCATTTT | CASSPRGNQPQHF
16 | TRBJ1-1 | . | TRBV10-3 | . | TGTGCCATCAGTGAGCCGAGGGGGTCCATGAACACTGAAGCTTTCTTT | CAISEPRGSMNTEAFF
14 | TRBJ2-1 | . | TRBV19 | . | TGTGCCAGTAGCCCGGTCCTTTCCCCTCGGGGGCAGTTCTTC | CASSPVLSPRGQFF
13 | TRBJ1-1 | . | TRBV7-9 | . | TGTGCCAGCAGCCCCCTCCGGGAGTCTGAGGCTTTCTTT | CASSPLRESEAFF
16 | TRBJ2-7 | TRBD2 | TRBV5-1 | medium-sized | TGCGCCAGCAGCGCGCTGGGGGTTGGACTAGCGGTCGAGCAGTACTTC | CASSALGVGLAVEQYF
16 | TRBJ1-2 | TRBD1 | TRBV7-2 | . | TGTGCCAGCAGCTTGTTGAGTCGGACAGGGAGCTATGGCTACACCTTC | CASSLLSRTGSYGYTF
14 | TRBJ1-1 | . | TRBV5-6 | . | TGTGCCAGCACCCCACAGGGATTTAACACTGAAGCTTTCTTT | CASTPQGFNTEAFF
14 | TRBJ1-4 | . | TRBV28 | . | TGTGCCAGCAGTTTTGGGCAGGTTAATGAAAAACTGTTTTTT | CASSFGQVNEKLFF
19 | TRBJ2-3 | TRBD2 | TRBV2 | . | TGTGCCAGCAGTGAAGTATCACTAGCGGGGGGGTCCCACACAGATACGCAGTATTTT | CASSEVSLAGGSHTDTQYF
16 | TRBJ1-1 | TRBD1 | TRBV13 | . | TGTGCCAGCAGCTTCGGACAGGTCCGCGTGAACACTGAAGCTTTCTTT | CASSFGQVRVNTEAFF
14 | TRBJ1-5 | TRBD1 | TRBV3-1/TRBV3-2 | once | TGTGCCAGCAGTCTGACAGGGGCCGATCAGCCCCAGCATTTT | CASSLTGADQPQHF
16 | TRBJ2-2 | TRBD2 | TRBV7-7 | . | TGTGCTAGCAGCTCACTAGCGGGGGGGCCGAACGGGGAGCTGTTTTTT | CASSSLAGGPNGELFF
16 | TRBJ1-3 | . | TRBV7-9 | once | TGTGCCAGCAGCTTGGCCTTACAAAACTCTGGAAACACCATATATTTT | CASSLALQNSGNTIYF
15 | TRBJ1-6 | . | TRBV6-2/TRBV6-3 | . | TGTGCCAGCAGTGGAGGCTTAGGGAATAATTCACCCCTCCACTTT | CASSGGLGNNSPLHF
15 | TRBJ1-4 | . | TRBV27 | . | TGTGCCAGCAGTTACCCGAGAACAACTAATGAAAAACTGTTTTTT | CASSYPRTTNEKLFF
16 | TRBJ2-3 | TRBD2 | TRBV27 | . | TGTGCCAGCAGTTTATGGACTAGCGGGGGGGGCGATACGCAGTATTTT | CASSLWTSGGGDTQYF
13 | TRBJ1-1 | . | TRBV28 | . | TGTGCCAGCAGTTTAGGGCTTTGGACTGAAGCTTTCTTT | CASSLGLWTEAFF